This T cell receptor (beta chain) stems from a study of cytotoxic CD8 clonotypes in ibrutinib-treated CLL. The table came from immunoSEQ multiplex PCR; TCRdb's copy has only in-frame clones and leaves some out. The sample carries about 50,000 clones, more than 70% recorded once. The CDR3 is made up of 14 amino acids. Trimming removed 7 bases at V and 5 bases at J, with 15 bases between. Germline values: CDR1 MNHEY, CDR2 SMNVEV (reference sequence). This clone was picked up a small number of times. Antigen unknown. Study-level findings and limits: Sustained-remission patients were sampled at one set of times and progressing patients at different ones. Baseline clonality was higher than in age-matched healthy donors and moved in step with circulating CD8+ T-cell counts.

This clonotype was obtained from a human donor with chronic lymphocytic leukemia. This chain uses TRBV27 with TRBJ2-1; TRBD2 is a possible D gene (6 bases). Sample: PBMCs, taken after 12 months of ibrutinib treatment. The CDR3 is CASTRSGVNNEQFF. DNA of the CDR3: TGTGCCAGCACTAGATCGGGGGTCAACAATGAGCAGTTCTTC.